Sequencing of this T cell receptor beta chain was carried out in a study of T cells expressing NK-cell markers. Study-level points and caveats: In a group of 5 or 6 donors, dominant NKG2C+ clonotypes represented roughly 1.0-7.5% of CD8+ T cells.

Comment on this clonotype: Antigen unknown.

TCRdb reprocessed the 5' RACE reads and keeps a single row for each CDR3 protein, giving no DNA. In total, the table holds over 150,000 distinct CDR3 sequences. The germline V gene encodes CDR1 MDHEN and CDR2 SYDVKM. This CDR3 is built from 16 residues. Sequences were obtained from blood T cells: a sorted CD56 or NKG2C T cell subset, CD4+ or CD8+ T cells, or bulk PBMC T cells (not recorded which). V gene TRBV28 combines with J gene TRBJ2-5; the TCRdb D gene call, TRBD2, has no DNA to confirm it. The source is a man aged 18-70 years in good health. This chain's CDR3 is CASSIQLAGVGETQYF.